This T cell receptor (beta chain) was sequenced during a study of T cells in localized non-small cell lung cancer. Generated by immunoSEQ multiplex PCR, the TCRdb table keeps only in-frame clones and is missing some. The sample consists of approximately 14,000 clones, approximately 83% of them appearing once. Between the trimmed V and J ends, which lost 5 bases and 10 bases, there was a span of 15 bases. CDR1 is SGHNT, CDR2 YYREEE, per germline (reference sequence). The CDR3 consists of 12 residues. The chain recombines TRBV5-4 with TRBJ1-1; maybe TRBD1 (5 bases). The source was peripheral blood, collected before any cancer treatment. The receptor's source is a female donor at least 60 years old with stage I squamous cell lung carcinoma. The CDR3 DNA reads as TGTGCCAGCAGGACAGTGGGAGGAAGAGCTTTCTTT. Translating gives CASRTVGGRAFF.